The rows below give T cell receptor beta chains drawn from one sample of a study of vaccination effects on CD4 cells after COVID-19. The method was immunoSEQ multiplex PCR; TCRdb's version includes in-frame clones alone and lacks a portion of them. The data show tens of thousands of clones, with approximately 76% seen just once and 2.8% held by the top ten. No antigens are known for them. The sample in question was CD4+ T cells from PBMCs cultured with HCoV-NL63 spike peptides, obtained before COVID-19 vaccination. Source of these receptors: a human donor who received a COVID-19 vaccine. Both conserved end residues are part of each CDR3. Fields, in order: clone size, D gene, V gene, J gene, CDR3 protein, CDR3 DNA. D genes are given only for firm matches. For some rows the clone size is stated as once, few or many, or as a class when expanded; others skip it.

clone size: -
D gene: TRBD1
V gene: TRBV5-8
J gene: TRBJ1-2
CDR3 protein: CASSGSQGALGYTF
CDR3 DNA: TGTGCCAGCAGCGGATCGCAGGGGGCGCTTGGCTACACCTTC

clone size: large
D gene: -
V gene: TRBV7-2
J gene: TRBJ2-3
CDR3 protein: CASSSYLNTDTQYF
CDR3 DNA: TGTGCCAGCAGCTCGTACCTAAACACAGATACGCAGTATTTT

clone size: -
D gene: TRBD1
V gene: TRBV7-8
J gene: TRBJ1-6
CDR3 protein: CASSLRDRSDSPLHF
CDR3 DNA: TGTGCCAGCAGCCTACGGGACAGGTCGGATTCACCCCTCCACTTT

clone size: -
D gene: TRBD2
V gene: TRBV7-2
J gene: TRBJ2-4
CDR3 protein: CASSPPGLAGGNIQYF
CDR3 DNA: TGTGCCAGCAGCCCCCCGGGACTAGCGGGGGGAAACATTCAGTACTTC

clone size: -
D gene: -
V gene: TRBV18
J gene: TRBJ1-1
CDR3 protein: CASSPSYGANTEAFF
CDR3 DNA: TGTGCCAGCTCACCATCATACGGAGCGAACACTGAAGCTTTCTTT

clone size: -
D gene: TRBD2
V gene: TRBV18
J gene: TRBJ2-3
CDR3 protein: CASSPPTTSGGRHTDTQYF
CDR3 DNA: TGTGCCAGCTCACCACCGACGACTAGCGGGGGGAGGCACACAGATACGCAGTATTTT

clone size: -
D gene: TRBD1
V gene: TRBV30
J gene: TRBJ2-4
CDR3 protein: CAWNRGAKNIQYF
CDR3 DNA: TGTGCCTGGAACAGGGGGGCCAAAAACATTCAGTACTTC

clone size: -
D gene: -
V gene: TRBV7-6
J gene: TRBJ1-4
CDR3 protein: CASSLKGLSLEKLFF
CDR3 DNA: TGTGCCAGCAGCTTAAAAGGGCTGTCGTTGGAAAAACTGTTTTTT

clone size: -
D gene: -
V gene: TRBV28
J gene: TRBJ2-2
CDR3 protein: CASSFPRGGGVVGELFF
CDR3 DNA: TGTGCCAGCAGTTTCCCCCGTGGCGGGGGCGTTGTCGGGGAGCTGTTTTTT

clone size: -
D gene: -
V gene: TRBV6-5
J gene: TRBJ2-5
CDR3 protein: CASSYKLGRETQYF
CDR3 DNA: TGTGCCAGCAGTTATAAACTAGGCCGGGAGACCCAGTACTTC

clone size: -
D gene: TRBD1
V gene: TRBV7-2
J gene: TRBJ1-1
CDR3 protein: CASSKRGQGGTEAFF
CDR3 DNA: TGTGCCAGCAGCAAAAGGGGACAGGGAGGCACTGAAGCTTTCTTT

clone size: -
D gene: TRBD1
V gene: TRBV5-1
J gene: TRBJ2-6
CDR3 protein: CASQPGQSGANVLTF
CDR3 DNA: TGCGCCAGCCAACCGGGACAGTCCGGGGCCAACGTCCTGACTTTC

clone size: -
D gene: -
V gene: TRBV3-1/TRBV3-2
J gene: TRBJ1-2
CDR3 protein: CASSQVYTANYGYTF
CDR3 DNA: TGTGCCAGCAGCCAAGTCTACACAGCAAACTATGGCTACACCTTC

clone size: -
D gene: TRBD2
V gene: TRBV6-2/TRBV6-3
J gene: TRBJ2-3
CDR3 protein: CASSRTSGTNTDTQYF
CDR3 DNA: TGTGCCAGCAGTCGGACTAGCGGGACTAACACAGATACGCAGTATTTT

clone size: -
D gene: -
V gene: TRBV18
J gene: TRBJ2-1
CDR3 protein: CASSPSGFSYNEQFF
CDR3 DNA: TGTGCCAGCTCACCGTCGGGGTTCTCCTACAATGAGCAGTTCTTC

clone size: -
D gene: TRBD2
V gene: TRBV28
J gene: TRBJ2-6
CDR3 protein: CASRRGGGISGANVLTF
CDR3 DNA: TGTGCCAGCAGGCGGGGCGGGGGGATCTCTGGGGCCAACGTCCTGACTTTC

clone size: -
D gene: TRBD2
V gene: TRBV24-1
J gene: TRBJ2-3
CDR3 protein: CATSDSGLGGDTQYF
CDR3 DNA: TGTGCCACCAGTGACTCTGGACTAGGTGGAGATACGCAGTATTTT

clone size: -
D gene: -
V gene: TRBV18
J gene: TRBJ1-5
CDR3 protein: CASSQGGDNQPQHF
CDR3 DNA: TGTGCCAGCTCACAAGGAGGGGACAATCAGCCCCAGCATTTT

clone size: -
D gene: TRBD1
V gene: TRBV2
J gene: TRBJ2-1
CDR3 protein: CASSSDRANEQFF
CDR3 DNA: TGTGCCAGCAGTTCCGACAGGGCCAATGAGCAGTTCTTC

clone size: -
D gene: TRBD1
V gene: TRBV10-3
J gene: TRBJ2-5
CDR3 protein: CAISTQGARETQYF
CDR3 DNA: TGTGCCATCAGTACCCAGGGGGCTCGGGAGACCCAGTACTTC

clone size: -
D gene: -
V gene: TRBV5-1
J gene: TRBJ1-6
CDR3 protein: CASSREVDGNSPLHF
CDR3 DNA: TGCGCCAGCAGTAGGGAGGTGGACGGTAATTCACCCCTCCACTTT

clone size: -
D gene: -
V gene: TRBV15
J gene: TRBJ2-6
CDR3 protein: CATSRLGPGANVLTF
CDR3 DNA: TGTGCCACCAGCAGGCTTGGGCCTGGGGCCAACGTCCTGACTTTC

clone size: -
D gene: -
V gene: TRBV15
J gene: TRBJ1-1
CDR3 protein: CATSRRGLGTEAFF
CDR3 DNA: TGTGCCACCAGCAGACGGGGCTTGGGGACTGAAGCTTTCTTT

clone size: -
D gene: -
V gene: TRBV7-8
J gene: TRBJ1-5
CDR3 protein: CASSFGQHNQPQHF
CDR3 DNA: TGTGCCAGCAGCTTTGGACAGCACAATCAGCCCCAGCATTTT

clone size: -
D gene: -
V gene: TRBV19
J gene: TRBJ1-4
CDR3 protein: CASSRYQGPATNEKLFF
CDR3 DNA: TGTGCCAGTAGTAGATACCAGGGGCCTGCAACTAATGAAAAACTGTTTTTT

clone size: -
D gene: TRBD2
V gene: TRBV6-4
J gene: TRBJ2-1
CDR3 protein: CASSTLAGYYNEQFF
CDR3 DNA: TGTGCCAGCAGTACACTAGCGGGCTATTACAATGAGCAGTTCTTC

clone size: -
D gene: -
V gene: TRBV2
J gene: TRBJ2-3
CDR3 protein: CASSEGGLLQYF
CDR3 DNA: TGTGCCAGCAGTGAGGGGGGCCTACTGCAGTATTTT

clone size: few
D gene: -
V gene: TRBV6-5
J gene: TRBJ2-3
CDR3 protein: CASSYSGTDTQYF
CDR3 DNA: TGTGCCAGCAGTTACTCAGGGACAGATACGCAGTATTTT

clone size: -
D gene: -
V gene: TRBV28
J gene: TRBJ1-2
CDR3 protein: CASREATLANYGYTF
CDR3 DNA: TGTGCCAGCAGAGAGGCTACCCTTGCTAACTATGGCTACACCTTC

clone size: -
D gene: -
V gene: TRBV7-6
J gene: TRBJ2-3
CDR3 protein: CASSLGGGARTDTQYF
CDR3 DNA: TGTGCCAGCAGCTTAGGGGGGGGCGCCCGCACAGATACGCAGTATTTT

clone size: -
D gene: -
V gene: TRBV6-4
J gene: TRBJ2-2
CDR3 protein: CASSEIRESELFF
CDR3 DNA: TGTGCCAGCAGTGAAATTAGAGAATCGGAGCTGTTTTTT

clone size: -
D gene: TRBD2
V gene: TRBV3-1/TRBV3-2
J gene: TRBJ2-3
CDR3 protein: CASSAGGADTQYF
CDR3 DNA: TGTGCCAGCAGCGCGGGGGGAGCAGATACGCAGTATTTT

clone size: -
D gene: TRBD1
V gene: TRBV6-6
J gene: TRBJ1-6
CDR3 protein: CASSWDRVDSPLHF
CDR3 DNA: TGTGCCAGCAGTTGGGACAGGGTGGATTCACCCCTCCACTTT

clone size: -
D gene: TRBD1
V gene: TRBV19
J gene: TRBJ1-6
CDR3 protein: CASSRGTENSPLHF
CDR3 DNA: TGTGCCAGTAGTAGGGGGACAGAGAATTCACCCCTCCACTTT

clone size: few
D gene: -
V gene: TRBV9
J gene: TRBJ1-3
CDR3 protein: CASSVAGFGGNTIYF
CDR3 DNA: TGTGCCAGCAGCGTAGCAGGGTTTGGTGGAAACACCATATATTTT

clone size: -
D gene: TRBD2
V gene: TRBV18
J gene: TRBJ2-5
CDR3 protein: CASSPPSSPGGETQYF
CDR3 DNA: TGTGCCAGCTCACCACCGTCTTCACCGGGGGGAGAGACCCAGTACTTC

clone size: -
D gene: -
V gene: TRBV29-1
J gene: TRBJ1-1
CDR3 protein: CSVRASGMNTEAFF
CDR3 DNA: TGCAGCGTTCGAGCGAGTGGGATGAACACTGAAGCTTTCTTT

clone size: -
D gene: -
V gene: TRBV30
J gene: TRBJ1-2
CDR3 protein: CAWSKKGISSNGYTF
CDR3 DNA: TGTGCCTGGAGTAAGAAGGGGATCTCCTCGAATGGCTACACCTTC

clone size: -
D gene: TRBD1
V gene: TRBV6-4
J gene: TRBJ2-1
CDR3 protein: CASSQGVSYNEQFF
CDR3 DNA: TGTGCCAGCAGTCAGGGGGTCAGCTACAATGAGCAGTTCTTC

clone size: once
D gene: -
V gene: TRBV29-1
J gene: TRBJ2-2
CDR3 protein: CSVAHPGELFF
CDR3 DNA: TGCAGCGTTGCACATCCCGGGGAGCTGTTTTTT

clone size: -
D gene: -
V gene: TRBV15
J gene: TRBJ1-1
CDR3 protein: CATSRDTSGRKAFF
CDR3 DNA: TGTGCCACCAGCAGAGATACTTCAGGGCGGAAAGCTTTCTTT

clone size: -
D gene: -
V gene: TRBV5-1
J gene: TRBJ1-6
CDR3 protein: CASSLREGLNSPLHF
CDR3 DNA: TGCGCCAGCAGCCTCAGGGAGGGCCTAAATTCACCCCTCCACTTT

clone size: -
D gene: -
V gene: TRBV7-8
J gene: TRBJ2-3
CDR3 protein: CASSFRTFTDTQYF
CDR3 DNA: TGTGCCAGCAGCTTCCGGACCTTCACAGATACGCAGTATTTT

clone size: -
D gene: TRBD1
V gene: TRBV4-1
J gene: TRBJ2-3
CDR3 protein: CASSQEGQQSTDTQYF
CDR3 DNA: TGCGCCAGCAGCCAAGAGGGACAGCAGAGCACAGATACGCAGTATTTT

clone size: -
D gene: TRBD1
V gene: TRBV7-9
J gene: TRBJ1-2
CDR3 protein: CASSITGTGYGYTF
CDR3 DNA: TGTGCCAGCAGCATAACCGGGACAGGGTATGGCTACACCTTC

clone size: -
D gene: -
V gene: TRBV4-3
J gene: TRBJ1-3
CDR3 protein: CASSQVGGSGNTIYF
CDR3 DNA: TGCGCCAGCAGCCAAGTCGGGGGGTCTGGAAACACCATATATTTT

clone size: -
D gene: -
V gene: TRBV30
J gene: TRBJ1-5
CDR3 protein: CAWSAQGNQPQHF
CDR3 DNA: TGTGCCTGGAGTGCCCAGGGGAATCAGCCCCAGCATTTT

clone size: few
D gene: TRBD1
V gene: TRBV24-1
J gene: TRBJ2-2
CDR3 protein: CATSGQGVHTGELFF
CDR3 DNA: TGTGCCACCAGTGGACAGGGGGTGCACACCGGGGAGCTGTTTTTT

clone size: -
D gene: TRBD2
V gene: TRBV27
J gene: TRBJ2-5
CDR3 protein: CASSYWLGGQETQYF
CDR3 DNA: TGTGCCAGCAGTTACTGGCTGGGGGGGCAAGAGACCCAGTACTTC

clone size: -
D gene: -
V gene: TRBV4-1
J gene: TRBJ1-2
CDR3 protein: CASSPKELSGLGNYGYTF
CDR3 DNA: TGCGCCAGCAGCCCCAAGGAACTTTCGGGGTTGGGAAACTATGGCTACACCTTC

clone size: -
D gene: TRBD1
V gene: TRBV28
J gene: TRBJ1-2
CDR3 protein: CASRGTANYGYTF
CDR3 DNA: TGTGCCAGCAGGGGGACAGCCAACTATGGCTACACCTTC

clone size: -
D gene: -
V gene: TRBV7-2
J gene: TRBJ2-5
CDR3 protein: CASSRGIQETQYF
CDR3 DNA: TGTGCCAGCAGCAGGGGAATCCAAGAGACCCAGTACTTC

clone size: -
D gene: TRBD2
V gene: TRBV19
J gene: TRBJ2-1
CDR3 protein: CASSFRPTSGGYNEQFF
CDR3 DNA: TGTGCCAGTAGTTTCCGACCCACTAGCGGGGGGTACAATGAGCAGTTCTTC

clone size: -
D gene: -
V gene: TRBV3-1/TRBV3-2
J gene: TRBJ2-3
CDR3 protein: CASSQSSGSTDTQYF
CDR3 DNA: TGTGCCAGCAGCCAATCGTCGGGTAGCACAGATACGCAGTATTTT

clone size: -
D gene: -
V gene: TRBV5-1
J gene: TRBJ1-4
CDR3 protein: CASSLRPETNEKLFF
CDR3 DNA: TGCGCCAGCAGCTTGCGGCCGGAGACTAATGAAAAACTGTTTTTT

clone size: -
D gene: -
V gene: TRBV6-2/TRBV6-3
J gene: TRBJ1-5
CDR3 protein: CASSYSSHSNQPQHF
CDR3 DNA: TGTGCCAGCAGTTACTCGAGTCATAGCAATCAGCCCCAGCATTTT

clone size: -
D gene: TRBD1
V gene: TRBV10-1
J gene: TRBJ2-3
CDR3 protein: CAAGGQGIDTQYF
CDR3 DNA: TGCGCCGCTGGGGGACAGGGTATCGATACGCAGTATTTT

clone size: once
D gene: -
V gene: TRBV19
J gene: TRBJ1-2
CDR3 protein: CASSIARRLDNYGYTF
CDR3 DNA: TGTGCCAGTAGTATAGCTCGACGGCTCGACAACTATGGCTACACCTTC